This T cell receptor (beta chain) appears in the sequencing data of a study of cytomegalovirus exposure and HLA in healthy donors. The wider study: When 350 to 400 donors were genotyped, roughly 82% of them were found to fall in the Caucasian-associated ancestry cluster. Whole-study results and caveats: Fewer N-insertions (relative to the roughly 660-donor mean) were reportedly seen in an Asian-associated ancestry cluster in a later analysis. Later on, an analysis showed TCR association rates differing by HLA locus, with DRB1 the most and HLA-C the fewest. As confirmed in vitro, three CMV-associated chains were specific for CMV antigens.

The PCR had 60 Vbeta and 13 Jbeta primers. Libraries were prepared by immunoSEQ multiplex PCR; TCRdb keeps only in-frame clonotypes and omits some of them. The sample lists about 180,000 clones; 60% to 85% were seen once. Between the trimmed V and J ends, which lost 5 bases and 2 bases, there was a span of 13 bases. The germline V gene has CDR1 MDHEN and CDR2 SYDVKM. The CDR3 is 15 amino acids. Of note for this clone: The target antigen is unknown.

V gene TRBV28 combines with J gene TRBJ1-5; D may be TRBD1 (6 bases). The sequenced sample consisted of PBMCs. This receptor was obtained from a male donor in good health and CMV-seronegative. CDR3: CASSTYAGGNQPQHF. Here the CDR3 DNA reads TGTGCCAGCAGTACATATGCAGGGGGCAATCAGCCCCAGCATTTT.